This TCR beta chain was identified in a study of blood T cell repertoires in COVID-19. On the study more broadly: Sample material is recorded as cDNA or gDNA derived from T cells, B-cell-depleted T cells, or PBMCs.

Germline lookup yields CDR1 LNHDA and CDR2 SQIVND (reference sequence). V was clipped by 6 bases and J by 2 bases; unmatched bases: 15. The CDR3 extends over 17 amino acids. Two negative PCRs, clearance, or symptom resolution had been documented for recovered Cohort 3 donors. The table came from immunoSEQ multiplex PCR; TCRdb's copy has only in-frame clones and leaves some out. The repertoire includes about 410,000 clones, nearly 90% of them detected once, and 1.5% to 2% sits in the top ten. V usage is TRBV19 and J usage is TRBJ1-2, with 7 bases aligning to TRBD1. Sequenced: PBMCs or T cells enriched from blood (not recorded which). This TCR derives from a woman aged 30 to 39 who had recovered from COVID-19. This CDR3 is CASRMDRTMSENYGYTF. CDR3 DNA sequence: TGTGCCAGTAGGATGGACAGGACTATGTCGGAGAACTATGGCTACACCTTC.